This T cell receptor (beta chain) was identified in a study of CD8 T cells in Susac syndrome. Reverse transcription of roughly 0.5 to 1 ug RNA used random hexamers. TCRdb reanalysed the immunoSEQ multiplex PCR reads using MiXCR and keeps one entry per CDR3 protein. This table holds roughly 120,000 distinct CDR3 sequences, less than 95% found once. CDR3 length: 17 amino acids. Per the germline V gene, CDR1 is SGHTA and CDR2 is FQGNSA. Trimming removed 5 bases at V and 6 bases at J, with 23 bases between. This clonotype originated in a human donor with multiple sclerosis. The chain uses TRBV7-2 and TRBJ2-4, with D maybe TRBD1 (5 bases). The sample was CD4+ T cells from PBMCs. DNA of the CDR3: TGTGCCAGCAGCCCTTTCAGCCGACAGATTTATTCAAACATTCAGTACTTC. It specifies CASSPFSRQIYSNIQYF.